This T cell receptor beta chain is from a study of regulatory T cells in long-lasting Graves disease. General study findings and limits: Researchers reported studying only peripheral blood, not thyroid tissue. Lower TCR diversity was seen in persistent Graves' patients than in newly diagnosed ones.

The CDR3 spans 15 residues. Trimming left V 6 bases short and J 7 bases short, with 21 bases between. CDR1 and CDR2 (germline): SQVTM, ANQGSEA. The TCR beta library used iRepertoire HTBI primers with Arm-PCR amplification of CDR3. One entry per CDR3 protein, called by TCRdb with MiXCR from the multiplex PCR reads. The sample holds some 500,000 distinct CDR3 sequences; less than 15% are singletons and the top ten take roughly 10%. Time point: newly diagnosed GD, antithyroid drugs for less than 3 months. The TCR library was made from RNA extracted from PBMCs. The guidelines of the American Thyroid Association were the basis for diagnosing Graves' disease. Many counts were recorded for this clonotype. The antigen remains undetermined. Separately, the same data were catalogued under a study of T cells in Graves' hyperthyroidism and ophthalmopathy.

The chain couples TRBV29-1 to TRBJ1-4, with TRBD1 as a possible D gene (5 bases). This specimen was peripheral blood mononuclear cells (PBMCs), taken at new diagnosis, from a patient treated with antithyroid drugs. The receptor was derived from a young man with Graves disease. In DNA form, the CDR3 reads TGCAGCGTGAGTGCAGGGAAACGTACGGGTGAAAAACTGTTTTTT. As protein: CSVSAGKRTGEKLFF.